This T cell receptor (beta chain) is from a study of blood T cell repertoires in COVID-19. On the study more broadly: The samples span acute and convalescent COVID-19 from the United States, Italy and Spain. Sources were T cells, B-cell-depleted T cells, or PBMCs; the material itself was cDNA or gDNA.

Authors' analysis steps: Researchers report that nucleated cell counts were estimated from reference gene primer amplification. Libraries were prepared by immunoSEQ multiplex PCR; TCRdb keeps only in-frame clonotypes and omits some of them. That table supplies the V and J calls and clone size; D and trimming were determined from the DNA. Among approximately 55,000 clones, about nine tenths were seen once, and the ten largest hold roughly 6.2%. The length of the CDR3 is 12 residues. Germline V gene sequence: CDR1 GTSNPN, CDR2 SVGIG (reference sequence). With 3 bases clipped from V and 3 bases from J, the junction kept 0 bases outside the gene matches.

The sequenced sample consisted of peripheral blood. The clonotype comes from a man aged 35 to 55 with acute or convalescent COVID-19. The chain recombines TRBV30 with TRBJ2-7, with 9 bases matching TRBD1. CDR3 DNA: TGTGCCTGGAGGGACAGGGGCTACGAGCAGTACTTC. Translated: CAWRDRGYEQYF.